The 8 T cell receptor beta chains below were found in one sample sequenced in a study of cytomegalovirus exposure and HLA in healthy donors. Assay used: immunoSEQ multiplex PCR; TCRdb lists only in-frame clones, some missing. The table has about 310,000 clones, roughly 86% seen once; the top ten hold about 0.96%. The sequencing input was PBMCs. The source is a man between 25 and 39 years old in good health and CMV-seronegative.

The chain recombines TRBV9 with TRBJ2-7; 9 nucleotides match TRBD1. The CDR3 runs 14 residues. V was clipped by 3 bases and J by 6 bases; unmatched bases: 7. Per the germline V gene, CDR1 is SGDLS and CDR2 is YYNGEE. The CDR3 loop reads CASSELGQGSEQYF. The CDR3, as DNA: TGTGCCAGCAGCGAACTGGGACAGGGCTCCGAGCAGTACTTC.

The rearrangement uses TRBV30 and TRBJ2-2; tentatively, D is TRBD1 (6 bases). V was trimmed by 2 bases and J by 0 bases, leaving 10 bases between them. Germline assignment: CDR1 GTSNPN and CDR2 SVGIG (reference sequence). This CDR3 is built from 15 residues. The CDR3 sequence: CAWSPGHANTGELFF. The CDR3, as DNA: TGTGCCTGGAGTCCGGGACACGCGAACACCGGGGAGCTGTTTTTT.

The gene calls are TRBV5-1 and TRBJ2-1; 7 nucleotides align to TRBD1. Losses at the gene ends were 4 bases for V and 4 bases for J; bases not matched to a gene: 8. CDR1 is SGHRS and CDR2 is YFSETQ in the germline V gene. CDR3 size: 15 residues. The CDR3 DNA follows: TGCGCCAGCAGCCTATGGGACAGCCCATACAATGAGCAGTTCTTC. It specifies CASSLWDSPYNEQFF.

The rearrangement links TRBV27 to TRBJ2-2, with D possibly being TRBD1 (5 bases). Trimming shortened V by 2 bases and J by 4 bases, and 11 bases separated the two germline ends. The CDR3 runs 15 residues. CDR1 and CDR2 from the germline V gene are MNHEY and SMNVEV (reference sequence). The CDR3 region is CASSLGAQGTGELFF. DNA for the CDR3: TGTGCCAGCAGTTTAGGCGCCCAGGGCACCGGGGAGCTGTTTTTT.

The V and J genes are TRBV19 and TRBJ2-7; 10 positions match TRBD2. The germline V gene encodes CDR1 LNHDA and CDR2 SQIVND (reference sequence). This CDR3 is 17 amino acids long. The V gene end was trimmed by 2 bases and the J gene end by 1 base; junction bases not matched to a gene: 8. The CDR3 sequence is CASSINLRGLASYEQYF. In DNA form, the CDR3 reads TGTGCCAGTAGTATAAACCTCAGGGGACTAGCGTCCTACGAGCAGTACTTC.

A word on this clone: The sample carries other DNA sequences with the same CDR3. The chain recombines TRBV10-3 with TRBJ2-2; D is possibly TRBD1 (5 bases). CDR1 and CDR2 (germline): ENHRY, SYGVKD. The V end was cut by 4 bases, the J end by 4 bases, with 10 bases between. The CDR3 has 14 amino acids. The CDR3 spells CAISGQGGTGELFF. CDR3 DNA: TGTGCCATCAGTGGCCAGGGTGGCACCGGGGAGCTGTTTTTT.

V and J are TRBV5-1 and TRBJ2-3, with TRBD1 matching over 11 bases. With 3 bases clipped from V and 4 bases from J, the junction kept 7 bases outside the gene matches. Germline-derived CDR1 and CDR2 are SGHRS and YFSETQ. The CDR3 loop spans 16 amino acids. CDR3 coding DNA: TGCGCCAGCAGCTGGGGGGACAGGGGGTTTGCAGATACGCAGTATTTT. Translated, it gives CASSWGDRGFADTQYF.

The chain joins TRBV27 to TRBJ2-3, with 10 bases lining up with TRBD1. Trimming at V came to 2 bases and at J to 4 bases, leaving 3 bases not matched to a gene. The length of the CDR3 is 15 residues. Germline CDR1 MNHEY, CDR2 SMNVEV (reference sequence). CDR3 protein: CASSLRDRGADTQYF. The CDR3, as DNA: TGTGCCAGCAGTTTAAGGGACAGGGGTGCAGATACGCAGTATTTT.